This T cell receptor beta chain was retrieved from a study of shared clonotypes between healthy human individuals. Germline loops: CDR1 GTSNPN, CDR2 SVGIG (reference sequence). The CDR3 length is 10 residues. Trimming stripped 3 bases from V and 8 bases from J, with 7 bases between. Libraries were prepared by immunoSEQ multiplex PCR; TCRdb keeps only in-frame clonotypes and omits some of them. In the table there are 300,000 to 400,000 clones, under 80% of which are singletons. The sequencing sample was made of memory CD4+ T cells sorted from blood. Subset defined: CD45RA-negative fraction. This receptor was taken from a man aged 30 to 45 in good health. The V and J genes are TRBV30 and TRBJ1-2, with D possibly being TRBD1 (5 bases). CDR3 sequence (DNA): TGTGCCTGGAGGTACAGGGGCTACACCTTC. This sequence encodes CAWRYRGYTF.